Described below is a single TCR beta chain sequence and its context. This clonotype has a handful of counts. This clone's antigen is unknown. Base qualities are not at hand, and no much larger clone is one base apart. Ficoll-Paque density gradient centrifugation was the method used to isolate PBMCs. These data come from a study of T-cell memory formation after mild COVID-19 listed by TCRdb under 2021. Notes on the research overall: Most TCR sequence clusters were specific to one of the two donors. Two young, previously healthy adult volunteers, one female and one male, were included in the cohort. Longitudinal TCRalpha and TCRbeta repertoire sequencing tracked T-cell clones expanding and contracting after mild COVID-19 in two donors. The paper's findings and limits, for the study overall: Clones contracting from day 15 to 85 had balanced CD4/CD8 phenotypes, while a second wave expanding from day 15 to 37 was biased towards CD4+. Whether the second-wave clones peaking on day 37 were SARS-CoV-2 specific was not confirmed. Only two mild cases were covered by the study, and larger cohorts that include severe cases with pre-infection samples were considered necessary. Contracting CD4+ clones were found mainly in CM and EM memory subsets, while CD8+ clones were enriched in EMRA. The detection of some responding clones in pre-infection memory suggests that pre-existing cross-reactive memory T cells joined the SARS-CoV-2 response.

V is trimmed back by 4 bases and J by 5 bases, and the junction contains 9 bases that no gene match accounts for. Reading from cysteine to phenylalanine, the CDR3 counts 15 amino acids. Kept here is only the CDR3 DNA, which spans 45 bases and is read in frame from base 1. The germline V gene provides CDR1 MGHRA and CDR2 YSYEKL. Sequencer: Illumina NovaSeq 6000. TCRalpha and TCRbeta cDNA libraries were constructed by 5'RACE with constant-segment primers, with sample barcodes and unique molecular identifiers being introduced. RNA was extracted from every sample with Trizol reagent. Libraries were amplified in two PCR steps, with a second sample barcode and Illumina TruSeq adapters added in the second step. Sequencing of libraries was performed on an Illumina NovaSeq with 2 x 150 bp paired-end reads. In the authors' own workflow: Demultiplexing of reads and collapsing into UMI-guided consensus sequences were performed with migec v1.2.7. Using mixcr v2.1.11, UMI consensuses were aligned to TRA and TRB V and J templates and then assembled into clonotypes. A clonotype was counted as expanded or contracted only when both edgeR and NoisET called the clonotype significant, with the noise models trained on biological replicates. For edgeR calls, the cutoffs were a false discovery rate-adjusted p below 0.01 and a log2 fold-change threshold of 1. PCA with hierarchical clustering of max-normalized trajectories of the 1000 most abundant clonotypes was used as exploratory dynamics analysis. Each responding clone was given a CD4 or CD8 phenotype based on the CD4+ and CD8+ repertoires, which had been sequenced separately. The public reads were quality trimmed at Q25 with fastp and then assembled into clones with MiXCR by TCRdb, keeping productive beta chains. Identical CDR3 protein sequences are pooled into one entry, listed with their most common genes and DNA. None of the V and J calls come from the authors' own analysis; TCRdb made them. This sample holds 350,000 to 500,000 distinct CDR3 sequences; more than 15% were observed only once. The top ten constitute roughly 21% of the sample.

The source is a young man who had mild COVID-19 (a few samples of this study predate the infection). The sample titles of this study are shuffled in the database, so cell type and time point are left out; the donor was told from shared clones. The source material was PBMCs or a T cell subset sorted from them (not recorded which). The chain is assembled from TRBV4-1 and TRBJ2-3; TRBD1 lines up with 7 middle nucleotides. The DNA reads TGCGCCAGCAGCCGGACAGGAGCAGGGGGAGATACGCAGTATTTT. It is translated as CASSRTGAGGDTQYF.